Sequencing of this TCR beta chain was carried out in a study of tumor and adjacent non-tumor tissue in lung cancer. A modified ARM-PCR protocol with three rounds of nested PCR amplified TCRbeta. A single record per CDR3 protein comes from TCRdb applying MiXCR to the multiplex PCR reads. The repertoire includes about 110,000 distinct CDR3 sequences, around 75% of them detected once, and 37% sits in the top ten. General study results and limits: In normal lung, the top 100 clones were significantly more dominant than in tumor.

With regard to this clonotype: The antigen is not known.

Trimming pared 5 bases from V and 4 bases from J, leaving 17 bases between. CDR3 length equals 15 residues. The germline CDR1 and CDR2 sequences are SGHAT and FQDESV (reference sequence). RNA was extracted from bulk tissue without any cell sorting. Donors were chemotherapy-naive, newly diagnosed lung cancer surgical patients in China, August–late 2014. This chain uses TRBV11-1 with TRBJ2-5; no clear D gene. The source of this sequence is a woman between 55 and 75 years old with non-small cell lung cancer. What was sequenced was lung tumor tissue. As DNA, the CDR3 is TGTGCCAGCAGCCCCGATGGGCGTTCTCGAGAGACCCAGTACTTC. It codes for CASSPDGRSRETQYF.